This T cell receptor (beta chain) was identified in a study of T cells in Graves' hyperthyroidism and ophthalmopathy. Overall study context: Any treatment followed the collection of peripheral blood at initial diagnosis.

Researchers defined stable Graves' hyperthyroidism as no ophthalmopathy progression within 18 months. Overall study results and limits: Blood also held most thyroid clonotypes expanded beyond 0.001.

The CDR3 regions of TCR beta were amplified from RNA transcripts. Primed by the HTBI set, a first-round RT-PCR was run on the TCR CDR3. TCRdb fed the multiplex PCR reads into MiXCR, producing one record per CDR3 protein. Among about 360,000 distinct CDR3 sequences listed, roughly 13% were seen once. This clonotype was seen many times. No antigen is known for it. The germline V and J ends were trimmed by 8 bases and 5 bases, with 24 bases remaining between them. CDR3 size: 16 residues. CDR1 is SGHAT, CDR2 FQNNGV, per germline. The sequenced material came from blood. The rearrangement uses TRBV11-2 and TRBJ2-5; D possibly corresponds to TRBD2 (5 bases). The TCR was taken from a woman under 30 with Graves' hyperthyroidism. The CDR3 DNA reads as TGTGCCAGCCAACGGACTCTCGACTCCCGCGGGGAGACCCAGTACTTC. Its protein product is CASQRTLDSRGETQYF.